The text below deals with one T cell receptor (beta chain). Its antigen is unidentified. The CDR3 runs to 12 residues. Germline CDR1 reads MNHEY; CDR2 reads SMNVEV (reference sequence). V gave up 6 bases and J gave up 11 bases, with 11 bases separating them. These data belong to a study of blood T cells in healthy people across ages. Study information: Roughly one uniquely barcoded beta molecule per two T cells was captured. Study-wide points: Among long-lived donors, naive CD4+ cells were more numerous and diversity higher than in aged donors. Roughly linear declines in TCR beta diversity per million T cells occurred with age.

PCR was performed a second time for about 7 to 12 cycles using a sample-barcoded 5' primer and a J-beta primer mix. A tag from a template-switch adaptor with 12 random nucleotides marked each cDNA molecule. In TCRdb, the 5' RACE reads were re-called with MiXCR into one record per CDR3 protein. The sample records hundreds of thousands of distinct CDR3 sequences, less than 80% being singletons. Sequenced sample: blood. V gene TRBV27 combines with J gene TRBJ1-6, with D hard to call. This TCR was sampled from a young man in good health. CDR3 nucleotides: TGTGCCAGCAGCGAGCCGATGACACCCCTCCACTTT. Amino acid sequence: CASSEPMTPLHF.